The sequence of this T cell receptor (beta chain) was determined in a study of brain T cells in children with intractable seizures. General study results and limits: Viral specificity was inferred only from CDR3 similarity; HCMV serostatus was unknown. Pre-surgery blood may have been undersampled, hiding some clones.

The CDR3 has 14 residues. CDR1 SGHTA and CDR2 FQGNSA come from the germline V gene. V lost 2 bases, J lost 0 bases, and 7 bases lay in between. Repertoires were generated with immunoSEQ multiplex PCR, while TCRdb's copy carries only in-frame clones and drops some. This sample has 75,000 to 80,000 clones; about 93% occur once, and the top ten carry over 1.5%. Surgery cases with the highest brain T cell transcript signatures were chosen for sequencing. At least one anti-epileptic drug was given before surgery. Note on this clone: Its specificity is unknown.

The clonotype originates from a boy under two years old with tuberous sclerosis and intractable seizures. The chain links TRBV7-2 to TRBJ1-2; D is undetermined. This specimen was peripheral blood, taken at surgery. The CDR3 loop is CASSLKGTNYGYTF. In nucleotides, the CDR3 is TGTGCCAGCAGCTTAAAGGGAACTAACTATGGCTACACCTTC.